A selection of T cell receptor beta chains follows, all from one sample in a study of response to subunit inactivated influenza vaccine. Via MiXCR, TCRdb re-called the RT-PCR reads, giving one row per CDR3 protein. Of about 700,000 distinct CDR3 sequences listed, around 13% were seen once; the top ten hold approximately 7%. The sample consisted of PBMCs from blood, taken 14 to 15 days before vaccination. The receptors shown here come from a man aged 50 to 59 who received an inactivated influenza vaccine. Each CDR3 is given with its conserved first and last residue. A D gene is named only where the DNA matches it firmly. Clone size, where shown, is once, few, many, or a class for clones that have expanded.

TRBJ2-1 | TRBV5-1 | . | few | TGCGCCAGCAGCAGGGGAGAGGACTACAATGAGCAGTTCTTC | CASSRGEDYNEQFF
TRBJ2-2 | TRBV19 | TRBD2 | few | TGTGCCAGTAGTCAGGGACTAGCGGCGAACACCGGGGAGCTGTTTTTT | CASSQGLAANTGELFF
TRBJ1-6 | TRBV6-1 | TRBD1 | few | TGTGCCAGCAGTCGGACAGGGGAAGGTTCACCCCTCCACTTT | CASSRTGEGSPLHF
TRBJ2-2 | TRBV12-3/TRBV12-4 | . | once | TGTGCCAGCAGTCCGACGGGACTTGCCGGGGAGCTGTTTTTT | CASSPTGLAGELFF
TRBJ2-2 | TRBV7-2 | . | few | TGTGCCAGCAGCTTAGTTGGGATTACGAACACCGGGGAGCTGTTTTTT | CASSLVGITNTGELFF
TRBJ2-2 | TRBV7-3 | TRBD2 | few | TGTGCCAGCAGCTCTATAGCGGGAGGGAGCACCGGGGAGCTGTTTTTT | CASSSIAGGSTGELFF
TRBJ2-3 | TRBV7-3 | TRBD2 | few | TGTGCCAGCAGCTACTCCATAGCGGGAGGCACAGATACGCAGTATTTT | CASSYSIAGGTDTQYF
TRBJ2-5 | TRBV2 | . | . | TGTGCCAGCAGGCGACCGGTAAAAGAGACCCAGTACTTC | CASRRPVKETQYF
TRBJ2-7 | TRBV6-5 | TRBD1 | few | TGTGCCAGCAGTTACGCCGGCCAGGGACAGGGGATCTCCTACGAGCAGTACTTC | CASSYAGQGQGISYEQYF
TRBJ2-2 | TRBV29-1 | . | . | TGCAGCGTTTCCCCGAGGGGAACCGGGGAGCTGTTTTTT | CSVSPRGTGELFF
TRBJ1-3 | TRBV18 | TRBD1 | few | TGTGCCAGCTCACCGTCCCCGGGACAGGTCTCTGGAAACACCATATATTTT | CASSPSPGQVSGNTIYF
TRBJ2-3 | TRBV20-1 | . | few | TGCAGTGCTAGACCGCCGGGAACCACAGATACGCAGTATTTT | CSARPPGTTDTQYF
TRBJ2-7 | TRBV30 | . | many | TGTGCCTGGAGTGTGGGGGTTTACGAGCAGTACTTC | CAWSVGVYEQYF
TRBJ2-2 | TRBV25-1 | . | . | TGTGCCGGCAGTGAATCGCCCCGAGGGACCGGGGAGCTGTTTTTT | CAGSESPRGTGELFF
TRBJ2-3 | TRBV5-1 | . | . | TGCGCCAGCAGCTTGGAGGGGGGGCGCTCCACAGATACGCAGTATTTT | CASSLEGGRSTDTQYF
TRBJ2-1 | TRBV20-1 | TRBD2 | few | TGCAGTGCTTCGCGGGGGGGAAATGAGCAGTTCTTC | CSASRGGNEQFF
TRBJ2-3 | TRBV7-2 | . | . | TGTGCCAGCAGCTCACAGACTAGAATCGTCACAGATACGCAGTATTTT | CASSSQTRIVTDTQYF
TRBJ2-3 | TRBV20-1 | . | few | TGCAGTGCTAGTGGTTTTAGGGAAGATACGCAGTATTTT | CSASGFREDTQYF
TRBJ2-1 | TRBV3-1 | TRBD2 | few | TGTGCCAGCAGCCTCTTGCCACAGAGCCAAGGACTAGCGGGGGGGCCGGTTGTCAATGAGCAGTTCTTC | CASSLLPQSQGLAGGPVVNEQFF
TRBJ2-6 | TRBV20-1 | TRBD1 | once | TGCAGTGCTAGAGGACAGGGGGCTGGGGCCAACGTCCTGACTTTC | CSARGQGAGANVLTF
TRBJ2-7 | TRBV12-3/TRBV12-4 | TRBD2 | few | TGTGCCAGCAGGGAAGAGCGGGGGGGTACCTACGAGCAGTACTTC | CASREERGGTYEQYF
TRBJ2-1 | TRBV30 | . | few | TGTGCCTGGGCCGGGACTGCCTTCAATGAGCAGTTCTTC | CAWAGTAFNEQFF
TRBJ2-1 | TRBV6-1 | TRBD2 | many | TGTGCCAGCAGGAGAGCTAGCGGGGGGAACAATGAGCAGTTCTTC | CASRRASGGNNEQFF
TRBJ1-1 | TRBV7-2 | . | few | TGTGCCAGCAGCTTCAATAGGAACACTGAAGCTTTCTTT | CASSFNRNTEAFF
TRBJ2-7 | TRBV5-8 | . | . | TGTGCCAGCAGCTTGGACCTCTCACGGGACGAGCAGTACTTC | CASSLDLSRDEQYF